This T cell receptor (beta chain) emerged from a study of blood T cell repertoires in COVID-19 (dated by TCRdb to about 2020). In terms of the full investigation: Samples from collaborators originated in the United States, Italy and Spain and spanned both the acute and convalescent phases of COVID-19. The material from the prospective study consisted of cDNA or gDNA derived from T cells, B-cell-depleted T cells, or PBMCs. The samples were drawn from two sources: the first 160 participants of the ongoing ImmuneRACE study, and 1,254 subjects contributed by 6 global collaborators. The dataset comprised deeply sampled blood TCRbeta repertoires from subjects exposed to, actively infected with, or recovered from COVID-19. Nearly every sample came with metadata listing a de-identified subject ID, COVID-19 status, age in years and sex. The repertoires were released in a freely available public database meant as a resource for research on the immune response to SARS-CoV-2. Where HLA class I and class II types were available, the types were taken from metadata supplied by the sample provider, not from assay-based typing.

Overall study results and their limits: The amount of clinical and demographic metadata varied by source and participant and was provided uncurated.

The CDR3 runs 12 amino acids, cysteine and phenylalanine included. Of the read, only the CDR3 DNA is kept; its 36 bases are in frame from base 1. V is pared back by 2 bases and J by 5 bases, with 6 bases lying between the germline termini. CDR1 SEHNR and CDR2 FQNEAQ are derived from the germline V gene (reference sequence). Participants in the prospective study were enrolled through a virtual design, were aged about 18 to 100 years, and lived in roughly 26 United States geographic areas. In the prospective study, cohorts were assigned on the basis of participant-reported clinical history obtained from a screening survey and a study questionnaire. Exposed participants had been in contact with someone with a PCR-confirmed or clinician-diagnosed COVID-19 case within 2 weeks of study entry. In the prospective study, mobile phlebotomists collected whole blood, serum and a nasopharyngeal or oropharyngeal swab from each participant. Over an approximately two-month period, participants in the prospective study had the option of providing additional blood draws and questionnaires. Before DNA extraction, blood samples from the prospective study were shipped at room temperature or frozen.

TCRbeta CDR3 regions were amplified from genomic DNA using the immunoSEQ Assay, a bias-controlled multiplex PCR. Concerning the study's data processing: The number of nucleated cells in each sample was estimated from the amplification of reference gene primers within the assay. To quantify the absolute abundance of each unique TCRbeta CDR3 rearrangement, sequence reads were collapsed and filtered. For each sample, productive Simpson clonality was calculated as the square root of Simpson's diversity index over productive rearrangements. The clones in this table, taken by TCRdb from immuneACCESS, are in-frame only. Not every clone is retained; where verified, under half of the shortfall comes from an unresolved V gene, and the cause of the rest is unknown. The D gene and trimming were derived from the DNA, and the V and J assignments and clone size from that table. The sample contains 150,000 to 200,000 clones, approximately 88% of them found a single time. Roughly 5.6% of the sample is taken by the ten largest.

In the case of this clone: What this receptor recognizes is not known. This may arise from a read error, as a much more abundant clone is one base away.

The rearranged segments are TRBV7-9 and TRBJ1-1; the D region possibly corresponds to TRBD1 (5 bases align). Sequenced sample: PBMCs or T cells enriched from blood (not recorded which). The TCR was taken from a man in his 70s who had been exposed to COVID-19. Read as DNA, the sequence is TGTGCCAGCAGCTTAAGGGGTACTGAAGCTTTCTTT. Translation gives CASSLRGTEAFF.